This is a list of T cell receptor beta chains from one sample in a study of T-cell reconstitution after alpha-beta-depleted transplantation in children. MiXCR, applied by TCRdb to the PCR reads, yields one record per CDR3 protein. The data show hundreds of thousands of distinct CDR3 sequences, approximately 13% seen once. The sequences come from PBMCs, mostly from graft donor cells, collected 360 days after TCRalphabeta/CD19-depleted stem cell transplant. These TCRs come from a male patient younger than 18 who had a stem cell transplant for acute myeloid leukemia, so the T cells may come from the graft donor. CDR3s include the opening cysteine and the closing phenylalanine or tryptophan. The D gene is left open where the match is weak. Some rows mark clone size as missing; the rest say once, few, many or name a class of expanded clone.

D: TRBD2; V: TRBV10-3; J: TRBJ2-3; size: many; DNA: TGTGCCACGGGACTAGCGGCCTACACAGATACGCAGTATTTT; CDR3: CATGLAAYTDTQYF
D: TRBD1; V: TRBV7-2; J: TRBJ2-3; size: NA; DNA: TGTGCCAGCAGCTTAGAGCCAGGGGGCGTTGGCACAGATACGCAGTATTTT; CDR3: CASSLEPGGVGTDTQYF
D: NA; V: TRBV11-2; J: TRBJ2-5; size: NA; DNA: TGTGCCAGCAGCTTAAGTCTAAAGGGGCGCTCCGGAGAGACCCAGTACTTC; CDR3: CASSLSLKGRSGETQYF
D: TRBD1; V: TRBV28; J: TRBJ1-2; size: many; DNA: TGTGCCAGCAGTCCACCGACAGGGCGGGACTATGGCTACACCTTC; CDR3: CASSPPTGRDYGYTF
D: TRBD2; V: TRBV7-3; J: TRBJ2-7; size: NA; DNA: TGTGCCAGCAGCTTAAGTCCAGCGGGGTGGGGGGAGCAGTACTTC; CDR3: CASSLSPAGWGEQYF
D: NA; V: TRBV28; J: TRBJ1-2; size: many; DNA: TGTGCCAGCAGTTTTGCTCGAGGGGCGGGCTATGGCTACACCTTC; CDR3: CASSFARGAGYGYTF
D: NA; V: TRBV6-2/TRBV6-3; J: TRBJ2-1; size: NA; DNA: TGTGCCAGCGAAGAGGTGGGTCAGGACAATGAGCAGTTCTTC; CDR3: CASEEVGQDNEQFF
D: TRBD2; V: TRBV12-3/TRBV12-4; J: TRBJ2-2; size: many; DNA: TGTGCCAGCAGCCGGACTAGCGGGAGGTGGGCCGGGGAGCTGTTTTTT; CDR3: CASSRTSGRWAGELFF
D: NA; V: TRBV29-1; J: TRBJ2-5; size: many; DNA: TGCAGCGCCGGGGGCACCCAAGAGACCCAGTACTTC; CDR3: CSAGGTQETQYF
D: TRBD1; V: TRBV4-3; J: TRBJ2-5; size: few; DNA: TGCGCCAGCAGCTATGGACAGGGGATTAGTGAGACCCAGTACTTC; CDR3: CASSYGQGISETQYF
D: TRBD2; V: TRBV28; J: TRBJ2-3; size: NA; DNA: TGTGCCAGCATCTCCGGGAGGCGGTGGAGCACAGATACGCAGTATTTT; CDR3: CASISGRRWSTDTQYF
D: TRBD2; V: TRBV7-8; J: TRBJ2-7; size: few; DNA: TGTGCCAGCAGCTTAGCCAGACTAGCGGGAGGACCTTCTCCCCACTTC; CDR3: CASSLARLAGGPSPHF
D: NA; V: TRBV6-5; J: TRBJ2-7; size: few; DNA: TGTGCCAGCAGTTACGTTTGGTCCGGGAGCTCCTACGAGCAGTACTTC; CDR3: CASSYVWSGSSYEQYF
D: TRBD1; V: TRBV25-1; J: TRBJ2-7; size: NA; DNA: TGTGCCAGCAGTGCTACCAACCCTCGGGACAGGTCGTACGAGCAGTACTTC; CDR3: CASSATNPRDRSYEQYF
D: TRBD2; V: TRBV6-5; J: TRBJ2-7; size: NA; DNA: TGTGCCAGCAGTTACTCGATATCCGGGACTAATGGCTACGAGCAGTACTTC; CDR3: CASSYSISGTNGYEQYF
D: NA; V: TRBV11-2; J: TRBJ2-7; size: few; DNA: TGTGCCAGCAGCTTAGAGGGACCGAACTACGAGCAGTACTTC; CDR3: CASSLEGPNYEQYF
D: TRBD2; V: TRBV6-2/TRBV6-3; J: TRBJ2-1; size: NA; DNA: TGTGCCAGCAGTTCCGTAGCGGGAAGGACCTACAATGAGCAGTTCTTC; CDR3: CASSSVAGRTYNEQFF
D: TRBD1; V: TRBV6-1; J: TRBJ2-1; size: NA; DNA: TGTGCCACTTCGGACAGGGTCCCTTATGAGCAGTTCTTC; CDR3: CATSDRVPYEQFF
D: NA; V: TRBV9; J: TRBJ2-7; size: few; DNA: TGTGCCAGCAGCGACAGAGACCACACCTACGAGCAGTACTTC; CDR3: CASSDRDHTYEQYF
D: TRBD2; V: TRBV28; J: TRBJ2-5; size: many; DNA: TGTGCCAGCAGTTTATCCCTGACTAGCGGGAGGGCCCAAGAGACCCAGTACTTC; CDR3: CASSLSLTSGRAQETQYF
D: NA; V: TRBV28; J: TRBJ2-1; size: few; DNA: TGTGCCAGCAGTTTTCGACTACAGGGCCTGGAGCAGTTCTTC; CDR3: CASSFRLQGLEQFF
D: TRBD1; V: TRBV29-1; J: TRBJ1-6; size: many; DNA: TGCAGCGCCATGGACAGGGGCTGGAATTCACCCCTCCACTTT; CDR3: CSAMDRGWNSPLHF